Here is one T cell receptor beta chain with its context. This entry comes from a study of blood T cell repertoires in COVID-19. Data came from immunoSEQ multiplex PCR; TCRdb stores just in-frame clones and leaves some out. This repertoire shows some 390,000 clones, about 89% found once; its top ten account for roughly 2.1%. The TCR originated in a woman in her fifties or sixties with COVID-19, enrolled during active disease. The sequenced sample consisted of peripheral blood.

The CDR3 bases are TGCGCCAGCAGGCTGGGACTCAATTATGGCTACACCTTC. Its protein is CASRLGLNYGYTF. The J gene is TRBJ1-2, the V gene TRBV5-1; a possible D gene is TRBD1 (5 bases). V shed 5 bases and J shed 5 bases, with 13 bases lying between them. The CDR3 runs 13 residues. Germline values: CDR1 SGHRS, CDR2 YFSETQ. The full variable domain, its missing parts supplied by reference TRBV5-1 and TRBJ1-2, is KAGVTQTPRYLIKTRGQQVTLSCSPISGHRSVSWYQQTPGQGLQFLFEYFSETQRNKGNFPGRFSGRQFSNSRSEMNVSTLELGDSALYLCASRLGLNYGYTFGSGTRLTVV.